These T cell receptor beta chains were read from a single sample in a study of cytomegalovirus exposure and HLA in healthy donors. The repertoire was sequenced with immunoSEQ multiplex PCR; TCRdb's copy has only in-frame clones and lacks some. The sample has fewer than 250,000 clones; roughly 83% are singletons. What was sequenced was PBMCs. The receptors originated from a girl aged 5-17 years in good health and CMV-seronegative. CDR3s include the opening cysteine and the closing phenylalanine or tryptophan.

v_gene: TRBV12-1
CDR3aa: CASSFDPDSSGNTIYF

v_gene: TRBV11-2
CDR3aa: CASSLRPTGLVESPLHF

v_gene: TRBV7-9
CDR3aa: CASSLAVVSSGNTIYF

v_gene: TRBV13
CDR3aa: CASSSDIFETSYEQYF

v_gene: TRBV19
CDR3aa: CAISDRGSYEQYF

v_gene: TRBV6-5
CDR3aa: CASSYSSSLGGYGYTF

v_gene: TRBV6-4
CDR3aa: CASSPGQGFNEQFF

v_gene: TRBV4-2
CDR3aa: CASSQGGPQQPQHF

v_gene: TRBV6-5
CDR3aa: CASSPTPFSNQPQHF

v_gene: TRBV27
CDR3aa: CASSTRQGLKETQYF

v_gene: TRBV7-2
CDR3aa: CASSLGGGSGANVLTF

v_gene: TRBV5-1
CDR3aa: CASSILGGNEQFF

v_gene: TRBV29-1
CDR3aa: CSALPGLKNTDTQYF

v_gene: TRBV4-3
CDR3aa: CASSQDRTENEKLFF

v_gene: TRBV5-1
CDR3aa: CASSLVTSGNSYNEQFF

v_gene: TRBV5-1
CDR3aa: CASSITGTGGADGYTF

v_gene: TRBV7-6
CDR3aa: CASSQAGDRNYEQYF

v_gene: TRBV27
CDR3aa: CASSPGLSPDGYTF

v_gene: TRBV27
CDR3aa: CASSLGRTYTEAFF

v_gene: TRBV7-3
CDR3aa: CASSSDRGNTEAFF

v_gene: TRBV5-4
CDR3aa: CASSLRQGSTNEKLFF

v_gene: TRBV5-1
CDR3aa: CASSLEGSEVGEQFF

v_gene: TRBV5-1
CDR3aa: CASSLGAGETQYF

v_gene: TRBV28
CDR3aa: CASSLEREKDNEQFF

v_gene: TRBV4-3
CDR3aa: CASSHNSGANTGELFF

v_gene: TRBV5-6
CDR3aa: CASSLGAGISTDTQYF

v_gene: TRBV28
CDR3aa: CASSSPVAGEPYEQYF

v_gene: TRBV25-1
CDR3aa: CASSVGAGFTDTQYF

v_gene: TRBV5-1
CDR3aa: CASSLRGRTEAFF

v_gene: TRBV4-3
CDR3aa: CASSQERVRYGYTF

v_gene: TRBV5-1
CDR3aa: CASSPDSPIVTGELFF

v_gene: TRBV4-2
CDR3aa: CASSQAQGLNTEAFF

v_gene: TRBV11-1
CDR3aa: CASRLEDKRSLHF

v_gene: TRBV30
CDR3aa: CAWSEAGGGDTQYF

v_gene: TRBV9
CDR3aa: CASSAGLADYNEQFF

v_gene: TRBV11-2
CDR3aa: CASSLRAGGPKWYF

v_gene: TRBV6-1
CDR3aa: CASGAQGRTEAFF

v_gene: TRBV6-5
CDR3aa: CASSYGRGLNGAEAFF

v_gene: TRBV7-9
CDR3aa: CASSFAGSETQYF

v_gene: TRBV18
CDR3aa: CASSPGQGNQPQHF

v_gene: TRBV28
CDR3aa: CASSLTGINTEAFF

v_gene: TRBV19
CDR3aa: CASKIARNTEAFF

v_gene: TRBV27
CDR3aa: CASSFIGGEQYF

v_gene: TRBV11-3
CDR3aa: CASSLNGAGAPREQYF

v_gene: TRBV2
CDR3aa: CASSRGLAGGPSTDTQYF

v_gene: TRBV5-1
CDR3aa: CASSLDGTGGNTIYF

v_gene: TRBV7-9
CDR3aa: CASSLRGLEETQYF

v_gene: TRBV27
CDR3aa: CASSLLKGGEAFF